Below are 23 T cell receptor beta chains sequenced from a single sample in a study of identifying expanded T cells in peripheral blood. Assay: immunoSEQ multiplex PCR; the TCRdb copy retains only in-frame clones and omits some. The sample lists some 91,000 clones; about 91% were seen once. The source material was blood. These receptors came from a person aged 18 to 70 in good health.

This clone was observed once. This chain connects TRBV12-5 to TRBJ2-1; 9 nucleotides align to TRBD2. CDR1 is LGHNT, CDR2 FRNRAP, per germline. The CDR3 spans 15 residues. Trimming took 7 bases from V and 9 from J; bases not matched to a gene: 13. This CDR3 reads CASATRTSDGREQFF. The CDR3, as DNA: TGTGCTAGTGCCACCCGGACTAGCGACGGTCGTGAGCAGTTCTTC.

The chain's CDR3 is CATSRDHTREATGELFF. Written as DNA, the CDR3 is TGTGCCACCAGCAGAGATCATACGAGGGAAGCGACCGGGGAGCTGTTTTTT. The chain employs TRBV15 and TRBJ2-2; D is possibly TRBD2 (5 bases). The CDR3 sequence is 17 residues long. CDR1 and CDR2 (germline): LNHNV, YYDKDF (reference sequence). Trimming left V 0 bases short and J 5 bases short, with 16 bases between. The whole variable domain, filled in from reference TRBV15 and TRBJ2-2, reads DAMVIQNPRYQVTQFGKPVTLSCSQTLNHNVMYWYQQKSSQAPKLLFHYYDKDFNNEADTPDNFQSRRPNTSFCFLDIRSPGLGDTAMYLCATSRDHTREATGELFFGEGSRLTVL.

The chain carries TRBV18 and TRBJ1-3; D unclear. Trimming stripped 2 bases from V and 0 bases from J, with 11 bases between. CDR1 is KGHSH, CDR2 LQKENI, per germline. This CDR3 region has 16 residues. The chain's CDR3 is CASSPGRALSGNTIYF. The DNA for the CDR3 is TGTGCCAGCTCACCAGGCAGAGCCCTCTCTGGAAACACCATATATTTT.

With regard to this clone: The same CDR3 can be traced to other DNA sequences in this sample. In nucleotides, the CDR3 is TGTGCCAGCAGTTTAGACTCCTACGAGCAGTACTTC. It codes for CASSLDSYEQYF. The genes are TRBV28 and TRBJ2-7; D gene unclear. Germline CDR1 is MDHEN and CDR2 is SYDVKM. The CDR3 contains 12 residues. Trimming pared 2 bases from V and 0 bases from J, leaving 2 bases between. The full variable domain, in which reference TRBV28 and TRBJ2-7 provide the parts outside the CDR3, is DVKVTQSSRYLVKRTGEKVFLECVQDMDHENMFWYRQDPGLGLRLIYFSYDVKMKEKGDIPEGYSVSREKKERFSLILESASTNQTSMYLCASSLDSYEQYFGPGTRLTVT.

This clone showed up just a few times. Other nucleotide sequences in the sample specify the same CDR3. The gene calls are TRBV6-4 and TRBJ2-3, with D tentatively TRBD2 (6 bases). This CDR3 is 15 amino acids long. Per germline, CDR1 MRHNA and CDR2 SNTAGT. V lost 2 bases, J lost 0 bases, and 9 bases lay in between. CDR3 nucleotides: TGTGCCAGCAGTGACGGAAGCGGGAGCACAGATACGCAGTATTTT. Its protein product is CASSDGSGSTDTQYF.

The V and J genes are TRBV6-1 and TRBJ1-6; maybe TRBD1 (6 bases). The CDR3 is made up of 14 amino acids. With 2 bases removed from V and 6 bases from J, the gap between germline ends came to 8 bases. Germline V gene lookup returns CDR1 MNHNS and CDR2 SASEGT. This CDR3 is CASSELGANSPLHF. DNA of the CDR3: TGTGCCAGCAGTGAACTGGGGGCTAATTCACCCCTCCACTTT.

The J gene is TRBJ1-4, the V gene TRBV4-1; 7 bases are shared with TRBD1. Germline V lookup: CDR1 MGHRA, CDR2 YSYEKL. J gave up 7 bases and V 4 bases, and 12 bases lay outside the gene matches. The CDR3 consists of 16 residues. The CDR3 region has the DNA TGCGCCAGCAGCCGCAACGAGGGGGCGGTAGGTGAAAAACTGTTTTTT. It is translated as CASSRNEGAVGEKLFF.

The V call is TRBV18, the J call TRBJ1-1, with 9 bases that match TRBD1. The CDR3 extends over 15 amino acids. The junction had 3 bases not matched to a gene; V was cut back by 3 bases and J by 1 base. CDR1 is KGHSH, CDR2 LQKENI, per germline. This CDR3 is CASSPGQGRNTEAFF. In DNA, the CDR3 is TGTGCCAGCTCACCGGGACAGGGTCGGAACACTGAAGCTTTCTTT.

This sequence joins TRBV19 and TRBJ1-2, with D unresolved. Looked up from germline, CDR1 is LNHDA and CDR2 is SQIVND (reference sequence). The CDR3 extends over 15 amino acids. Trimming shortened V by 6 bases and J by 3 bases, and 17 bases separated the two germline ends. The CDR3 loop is CASSGGPRWDYGYTF. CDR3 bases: TGTGCCAGTAGCGGCGGCCCGAGGTGGGACTATGGCTACACCTTC.

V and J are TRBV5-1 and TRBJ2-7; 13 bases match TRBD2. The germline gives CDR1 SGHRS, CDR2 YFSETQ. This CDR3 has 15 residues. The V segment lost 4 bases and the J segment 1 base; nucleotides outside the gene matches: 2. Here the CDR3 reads CASSKGLAGSYEQYF. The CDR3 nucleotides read TGCGCCAGCAGCAAGGGACTAGCGGGGTCCTACGAGCAGTACTTC.

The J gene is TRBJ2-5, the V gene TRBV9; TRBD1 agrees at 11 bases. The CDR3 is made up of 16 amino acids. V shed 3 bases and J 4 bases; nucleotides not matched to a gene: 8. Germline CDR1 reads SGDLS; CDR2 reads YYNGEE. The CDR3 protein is CASSGGQGALGETQYF. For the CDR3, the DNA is TGTGCCAGCAGCGGAGGACAGGGGGCCTTGGGAGAGACCCAGTACTTC.

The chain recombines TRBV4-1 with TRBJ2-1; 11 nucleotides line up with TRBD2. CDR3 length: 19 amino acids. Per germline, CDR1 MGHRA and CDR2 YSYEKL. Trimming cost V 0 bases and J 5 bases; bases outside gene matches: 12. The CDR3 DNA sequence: TGCGCCAGCAGCCAAGAGGGTAATAGCGGGAGGGCCGCCGACAATGAGCAGTTCTTC. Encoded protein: CASSQEGNSGRAADNEQFF.

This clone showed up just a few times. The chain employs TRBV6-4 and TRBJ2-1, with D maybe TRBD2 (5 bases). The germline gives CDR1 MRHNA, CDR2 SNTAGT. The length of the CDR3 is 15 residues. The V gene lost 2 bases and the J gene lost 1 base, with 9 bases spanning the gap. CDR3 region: CASSDAGESYNEQFF. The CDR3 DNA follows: TGTGCCAGCAGTGACGCCGGGGAATCCTACAATGAGCAGTTCTTC.

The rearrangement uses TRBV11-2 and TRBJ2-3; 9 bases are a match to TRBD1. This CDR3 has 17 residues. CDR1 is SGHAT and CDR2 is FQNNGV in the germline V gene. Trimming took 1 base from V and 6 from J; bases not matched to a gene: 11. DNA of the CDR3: TGTGCCAGCAGCTTAGGGCCTCGGGGACAGGGACCGGATACGCAGTATTTT. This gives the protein CASSLGPRGQGPDTQYF.

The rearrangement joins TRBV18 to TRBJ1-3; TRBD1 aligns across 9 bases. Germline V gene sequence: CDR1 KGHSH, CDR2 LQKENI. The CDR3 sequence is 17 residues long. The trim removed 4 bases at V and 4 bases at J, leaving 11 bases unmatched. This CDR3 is CASSRTPGQGSGNTIYF. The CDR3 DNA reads TGTGCCAGCTCACGGACTCCGGGACAGGGCTCCGGAAACACCATATATTTT.

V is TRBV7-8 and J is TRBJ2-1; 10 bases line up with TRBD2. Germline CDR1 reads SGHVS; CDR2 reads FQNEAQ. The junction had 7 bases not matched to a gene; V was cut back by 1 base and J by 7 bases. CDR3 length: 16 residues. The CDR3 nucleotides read TGTGCCAGCAGCTTAGTCCTAGCGGGAGTAGGGAATGAGCAGTTCTTC. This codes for CASSLVLAGVGNEQFF.

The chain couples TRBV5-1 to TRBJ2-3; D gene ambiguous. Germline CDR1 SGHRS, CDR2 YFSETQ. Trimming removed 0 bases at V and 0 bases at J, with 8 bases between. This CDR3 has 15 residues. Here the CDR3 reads CASSLVVRSTDTQYF. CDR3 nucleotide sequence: TGCGCCAGCAGCTTGGTTGTACGTAGCACAGATACGCAGTATTTT. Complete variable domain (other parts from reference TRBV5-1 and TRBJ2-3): KAGVTQTPRYLIKTRGQQVTLSCSPISGHRSVSWYQQTPGQGLQFLFEYFSETQRNKGNFPGRFSGRQFSNSRSEMNVSTLELGDSALYLCASSLVVRSTDTQYFGPGTRLTVL.

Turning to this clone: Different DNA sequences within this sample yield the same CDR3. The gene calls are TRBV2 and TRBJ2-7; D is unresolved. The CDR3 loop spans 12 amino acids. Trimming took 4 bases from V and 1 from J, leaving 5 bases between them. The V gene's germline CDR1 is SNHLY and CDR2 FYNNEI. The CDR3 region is CASSVASYEQYF. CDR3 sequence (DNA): TGTGCCAGCAGTGTGGCATCCTACGAGCAGTACTTC. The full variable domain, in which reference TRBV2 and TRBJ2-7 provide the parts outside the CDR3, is EPEVTQTPSHQVTQMGQEVILRCVPISNHLYFYWYRQILGQKVEFLVSFYNNEISEKSEIFDDQFSVERPDGSNFTLKIRSTKLEDSAMYFCASSVASYEQYFGPGTRLTVT.

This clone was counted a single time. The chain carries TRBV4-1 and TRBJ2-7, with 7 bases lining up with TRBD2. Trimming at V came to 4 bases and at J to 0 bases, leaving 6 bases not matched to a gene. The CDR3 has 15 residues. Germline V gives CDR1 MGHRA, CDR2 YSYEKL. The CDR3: CASSRAGSGSYEQYF. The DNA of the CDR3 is TGCGCCAGCAGCCGAGCGGGGTCTGGCTCCTACGAGCAGTACTTC.

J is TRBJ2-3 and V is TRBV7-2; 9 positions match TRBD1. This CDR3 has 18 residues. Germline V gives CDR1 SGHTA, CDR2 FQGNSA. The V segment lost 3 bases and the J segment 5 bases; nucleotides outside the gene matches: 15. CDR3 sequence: CASSFRGTGSWSGDTQYF. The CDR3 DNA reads TGTGCCAGCAGCTTCCGCGGGACAGGGAGCTGGAGTGGAGATACGCAGTATTTT. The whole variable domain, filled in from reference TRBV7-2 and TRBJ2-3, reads GAGVSQSPSNKVTEKGKDVELRCDPISGHTALYWYRQSLGQGLEFLIYFQGNSAPDKSGLPSDRFSAERTGGSVSTLTIQRTQQEDSAVYLCASSFRGTGSWSGDTQYFGPGTRLTVL.

The CDR3 DNA sequence: TGTGCCAGCAGTGAAGGACTAGCGGTGGAGACCCAGTACTTC. Amino acids: CASSEGLAVETQYF. This rearrangement joins TRBV2 to TRBJ2-5, with 9 nucleotides matching TRBD2. With V trimmed by 1 base and J by 5 bases, 2 bases remained unmatched. This CDR3 is 14 amino acids long. CDR1 is SNHLY and CDR2 is FYNNEI in the germline V gene.

CDR3 DNA sequence: TGTGCCAGCAGCCTGGGGGCCCAAGAGACCCAGTACTTC. Its translation is CASSLGAQETQYF. The chain carries TRBV7-3 and TRBJ2-5, with D perhaps matching TRBD1 (6 bases). The germline V gene encodes CDR1 SGHTA and CDR2 FQGTGA. The CDR3 has 13 amino acids. V lost 5 bases, J lost 1 base, and 8 bases lay in between.

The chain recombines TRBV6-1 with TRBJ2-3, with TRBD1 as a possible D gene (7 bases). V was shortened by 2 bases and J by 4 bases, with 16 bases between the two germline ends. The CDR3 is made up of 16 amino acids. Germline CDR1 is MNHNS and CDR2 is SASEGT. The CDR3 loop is CASSETGGGSPDTQYF. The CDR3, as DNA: TGTGCCAGCAGTGAAACCGGAGGGGGCTCCCCAGATACGCAGTATTTT.